This is a list of T cell receptor beta chains from one sample in a study of blood T cell repertoires in COVID-19. TCRdb's copy holds only in-frame clones and misses some; the assay was immunoSEQ multiplex PCR. The sample has 70,000 to 90,000 clones, roughly 70% seen once. The sequenced sample was peripheral blood. Source of these receptors: a human donor with acute or convalescent COVID-19. The donor label of this sample is uncertain. Both conserved end residues are part of each CDR3. Each record gives: V gene, J gene, CDR3 protein.

V gene: TRBV3-1/TRBV3-2; J gene: TRBJ2-1; CDR3 protein: CASMGRRDQYNEQFF
V gene: TRBV30; J gene: TRBJ2-7; CDR3 protein: CAWRGDSLYEQYF
V gene: TRBV2; J gene: TRBJ1-4; CDR3 protein: CASIMDRVGEKLFF
V gene: TRBV9; J gene: TRBJ1-3; CDR3 protein: CASSVAPPGQSGNTIYF
V gene: TRBV9; J gene: TRBJ1-4; CDR3 protein: CASSVGTGLGWDEKLFF
V gene: TRBV24-1; J gene: TRBJ1-1; CDR3 protein: CATSDRQYTEAFF
V gene: TRBV6-6; J gene: TRBJ2-1; CDR3 protein: CASSYGAGGFNEQFF
V gene: TRBV5-8; J gene: TRBJ1-5; CDR3 protein: CASSRDAGQPQHF
V gene: TRBV3-1/TRBV3-2; J gene: TRBJ2-7; CDR3 protein: CASSQVAHEQYF
V gene: TRBV2; J gene: TRBJ2-5; CDR3 protein: CASRRGRETQYF
V gene: TRBV5-1; J gene: TRBJ2-3; CDR3 protein: CASSLGQRGGSDTQYF
V gene: TRBV15; J gene: TRBJ1-5; CDR3 protein: CATSPGGSNQPQHF
V gene: TRBV3-1/TRBV3-2; J gene: TRBJ2-2; CDR3 protein: CASARLSANTGELFF
V gene: TRBV2; J gene: TRBJ1-1; CDR3 protein: CASSNMNTEAFF
V gene: TRBV6-2/TRBV6-3; J gene: TRBJ2-3; CDR3 protein: CASSRSGSKDTQYF
V gene: TRBV10-3; J gene: TRBJ2-3; CDR3 protein: CAISDGSSTDTQYF
V gene: TRBV4-2; J gene: TRBJ2-6; CDR3 protein: CASSQDMGANVLTF
V gene: TRBV5-1; J gene: TRBJ2-3; CDR3 protein: CASSLDGGLADTDTQYF
V gene: TRBV18; J gene: TRBJ1-4; CDR3 protein: CASSPGQYNEKLFF
V gene: TRBV18; J gene: TRBJ2-1; CDR3 protein: CASSPLPGEHNEQFF
V gene: TRBV5-4; J gene: TRBJ2-2; CDR3 protein: CASSSPDRGRAGELFF
V gene: TRBV13; J gene: TRBJ2-1; CDR3 protein: CASSDRTGSSEQFF
V gene: TRBV3-1/TRBV3-2; J gene: TRBJ1-6; CDR3 protein: CASSQLRGSPLHF
V gene: TRBV7-6; J gene: TRBJ1-5; CDR3 protein: CASSSNSGGQPQHF
V gene: TRBV18; J gene: TRBJ2-5; CDR3 protein: CSGGTQETQYF
V gene: TRBV5-1; J gene: TRBJ2-1; CDR3 protein: CASSLVPGGGGNEQFF
V gene: TRBV6-2/TRBV6-3; J gene: TRBJ1-5; CDR3 protein: CASSPGGAGNQPQHF
V gene: TRBV10-3; J gene: TRBJ2-1; CDR3 protein: CAISSRGGGNEQFF
V gene: TRBV6-5; J gene: TRBJ2-3; CDR3 protein: CASSSPGQATDTQYF
V gene: TRBV7-2; J gene: TRBJ1-2; CDR3 protein: CASSWGGGRDYGYTF
V gene: TRBV5-1; J gene: TRBJ1-6; CDR3 protein: CASSLEGGNSPLHF
V gene: TRBV6-1; J gene: TRBJ2-3; CDR3 protein: CASSEFLGDTQYF
V gene: TRBV7-3; J gene: TRBJ2-2; CDR3 protein: CASSLSPLGQGLRGELFF
V gene: TRBV11-2; J gene: TRBJ2-5; CDR3 protein: CASSSRTSGGSETQYF
V gene: TRBV7-8; J gene: TRBJ2-5; CDR3 protein: CASSPGGGLGETQYF
V gene: TRBV5-8; J gene: TRBJ1-2; CDR3 protein: CASSFGTGGFDGYTF
V gene: TRBV10-1; J gene: TRBJ1-1; CDR3 protein: CASSSRMGEAFF
V gene: TRBV18; J gene: TRBJ2-5; CDR3 protein: CASSPSTGQSKTQYF
V gene: TRBV5-1; J gene: TRBJ2-1; CDR3 protein: CASSLDGGSYNEQFF
V gene: TRBV9; J gene: TRBJ1-3; CDR3 protein: CASSRTASSGNTIYF
V gene: TRBV6-5; J gene: TRBJ2-1; CDR3 protein: CASSSRLAGGYNEQFF
V gene: TRBV6-1; J gene: TRBJ2-6; CDR3 protein: CASSGDRALSGANVLTF
V gene: TRBV6-5; J gene: TRBJ1-6; CDR3 protein: CASSRDSLDSPLHF
V gene: TRBV19; J gene: TRBJ1-2; CDR3 protein: CASMGQGHGYTF
V gene: TRBV5-1; J gene: TRBJ2-5; CDR3 protein: CARSEAGGTGGLTQYF
V gene: TRBV28; J gene: TRBJ2-5; CDR3 protein: CASSLAGPTETQYF
V gene: TRBV7-3; J gene: TRBJ2-1; CDR3 protein: CASSYLAGADNEQFF
V gene: TRBV28; J gene: TRBJ2-7; CDR3 protein: CATTGTGGYEQYF
V gene: TRBV6-2/TRBV6-3; J gene: TRBJ2-3; CDR3 protein: CASSFTPYGSRTDTQYF